This T cell receptor beta chain stems from a study of T-cell memory formation after mild COVID-19. A remark on this clonotype: Antigen specificity is unknown.

Via MiXCR, TCRdb re-called the 5' RACE reads, giving one row per CDR3 protein. The sample lists hundreds of thousands of distinct CDR3 sequences; over 15% were seen once. Study conclusions and caveats: Clones contracting over day 15 to 85 were CD4/CD8 balanced, with later expanders leaning CD4+.

The sample was PBMCs or a T cell subset sorted from them (not recorded which). The receptor's source is an adult woman who had mild COVID-19 (a few samples of this study predate the infection). Cell type and time point are not known.

This CDR3 reads CASSESETDQPQHF. CDR3 bases: TGTGCCAGCAGTGAATCGGAAACGGATCAGCCCCAGCATTTT. The chain has TRBV25-1 and TRBJ1-5; D uncertain. Trimming stripped 1 base from V and 5 bases from J, with 9 bases between. The germline gives CDR1 MGHDK, CDR2 SYGVNS. The CDR3 runs 14 residues.